The 13 T cell receptor beta chains in this list originate from one sample, sequenced in a study of cytomegalovirus exposure and HLA in healthy donors. Amplification used 60 Vbeta primers and 13 Jbeta primers. Profiled with immunoSEQ multiplex PCR; TCRdb holds only in-frame clones, not every one. The sample consists of about 200,000 clones, 85% to 90% of them appearing once. Sequenced sample: PBMCs. The source is a woman younger than 30 in good health and CMV-seronegative.

The chain joins TRBV2 to TRBJ1-5; D gene unclear. This CDR3 is built from 13 residues. Germline lookup yields CDR1 SNHLY and CDR2 FYNNEI. The CDR3 protein is CSQRREFNQPQHF. DNA for the CDR3: TGTTCCCAGCGAAGAGAATTCAATCAGCCCCAGCATTTT.

The V call is TRBV2, the J call TRBJ2-5; D perhaps matches TRBD1 (5 bases). The DNA end is more similar to TRBJ2-7, so the J call may be wrong. CDR3 length equals 15 residues. Germline V gene sequence: CDR1 SNHLY, CDR2 FYNNEI. The CDR3 sequence is CASRSTGIPTYEQYF. CDR3 nucleotide sequence: TGTGCCAGCAGGAGCACAGGAATACCAACCTACGAGCAGTACTTC.

This chain connects TRBV19 to TRBJ1-2, with a possible D match to TRBD1 (6 bases). The CDR3 extends over 13 amino acids. From germline, CDR1 is LNHDA and CDR2 SQIVND (reference sequence). The V end was cut by 5 bases, the J end by 1 base, with 8 bases between. CDR3 sequence: CASSLQGNYGYTF. Written as DNA, the CDR3 is TGTGCCAGTAGTCTACAGGGTAACTATGGCTACACCTTC.

Concerning this clone: One end of the junction is discordant with germline, which a read error may explain. The chain joins TRBV7-7 to TRBJ2-5; D perhaps matches TRBD1 (5 bases). This CDR3 contains 13 residues. Germline V CDR1 and CDR2: SSHAT, FNYEAQ (reference sequence). CDR3 region: CASSRTFQETQYF. CDR3 nucleotides: TGTGCTAGCAGTCGGACATTTCAAGAGACCCAGTACTTC.

This sequence joins TRBV7-9 and TRBJ2-5; 10 positions match TRBD1. Germline CDR1 SEHNR, CDR2 FQNEAQ (reference sequence). The V and J ends lost 5 bases and 3 bases, in that order; junction bases with no gene match: 12. The CDR3 sequence is 17 residues long. CDR3 in amino acids: CASSHETGGFLEETQYF. The CDR3 DNA reads as TGTGCCAGCAGCCATGAGACAGGGGGCTTTTTGGAAGAGACCCAGTACTTC.

This clone was picked up a small number of times. At one end the junction does not follow the germline gene, possibly because of a read error. V usage is TRBV6-1 and J usage is TRBJ1-5, with 7 bases lining up with TRBD1. Per the germline V gene, CDR1 is MNHNS and CDR2 is SASEGT. This CDR3 has 15 residues. CDR3 amino acids: CATSMGRGEDQPQHF. The CDR3 DNA reads as TGTGCCACCAGTATGGGCAGGGGGGAAGATCAGCCCCAGCATTTT.

V and J are TRBV28 and TRBJ2-7, with 8 positions matching TRBD1. The CDR3 spans 12 residues. Per germline, CDR1 MDHEN and CDR2 SYDVKM. J gave up 6 bases and V 6 bases, and 4 bases lay outside the gene matches. CDR3 nucleotides: TGTGCCAGCAGGCCCGACAGGGGCGAGCAGTACTTC. This sequence encodes CASRPDRGEQYF.

The chain uses TRBV4-1 and TRBJ1-2; D uncertain. Germline-derived CDR1 and CDR2 are MGHRA and YSYEKL. V lost 2 bases to trimming and J lost 2 bases, with 21 bases between them. This CDR3 has 18 residues. The CDR3 sequence: CASSQTLLSSAGNYGYTF. The CDR3 DNA sequence: TGCGCCAGCAGCCAAACCCTCTTGTCCTCGGCAGGAAACTATGGCTACACCTTC.

J is TRBJ1-1 and V is TRBV7-2, with D possibly matching TRBD1 (6 bases). The germline gives CDR1 SGHTA, CDR2 FQGNSA. The CDR3 contains 14 residues. The V end was cut by 4 bases, the J end by 1 base, with 10 bases between. CDR3 nucleotide sequence: TGTGCCAGCAGCTGGTCGACAGGGAACACTGAAGCTTTCTTT. Translating gives CASSWSTGNTEAFF.

This clone was recorded only once. The V call is TRBV4-2, the J call TRBJ2-7; 7 nucleotides agree with TRBD2. The CDR3 totals 16 residues. Germline V gene lookup returns CDR1 LGHNA and CDR2 YNFKEQ. J was trimmed by 2 bases and V by 0 bases; bases with no gene match: 7. The CDR3, as DNA: TGTGCCAGCAGCCAAGAAATTAGCGGGTGGACCTACGAGCAGTACTTC. This encodes CASSQEISGWTYEQYF.

The rearrangement uses TRBV19 and TRBJ1-1; 9 bases are a match to TRBD1. The CDR3 is 13 residues long. Per germline, CDR1 LNHDA and CDR2 SQIVND (reference sequence). V was clipped by 5 bases and J by 8 bases; unmatched bases: 6. CDR3 loop: CASSYRGPSEAFF. The CDR3 DNA reads TGTGCCAGTAGTTACAGGGGGCCCTCCGAAGCTTTCTTT.

This chain joins TRBV4-2 and TRBJ2-1; TRBD2 matches at 10 bases. CDR1 and CDR2 from the germline V gene are LGHNA and YNFKEQ. The CDR3 is 16 residues long. With 0 bases clipped from V and 9 bases from J, the junction kept 8 bases outside the gene matches. The CDR3 nucleotides read TGTGCCAGCAGCCAAGATGTGGCTAGCGGGAGCGGTGAGCAGTTCTTC. Protein sequence: CASSQDVASGSGEQFF.

The chain carries TRBV5-4 and TRBJ2-1; 11 bases line up with TRBD2. V was pared by 0 bases and J by 2 bases, with 10 bases of the junction left unmatched. Per the germline V gene, CDR1 is SGHNT and CDR2 is YYREEE (reference sequence). The CDR3 totals 19 residues. Here the CDR3 DNA reads TGTGCCAGCAGCTTGGCCCTCTCTAGCGGGAGGTCGGCCTACAATGAGCAGTTCTTC. Protein: CASSLALSSGRSAYNEQFF.